Below, one T cell receptor beta chain is given with its context. The sample belongs to a study of blood T cell repertoires in COVID-19. Study-wide background: T cells, B-cell-depleted T cells, or PBMCs provided the cDNA or gDNA that served as material.

Profiling relied on immunoSEQ multiplex PCR, and the TCRdb table lists in-frame clones only, not all of them. The repertoire holds some 100,000 clones, with just under 95% as singletons. Germline V gives CDR1 MDHEN, CDR2 SYDVKM. The CDR3 covers 14 residues. The ends were cut back, 7 bases at V and 8 bases at J, with 18 bases in the middle. Input material: peripheral blood. The V gene is TRBV28, the J gene TRBJ1-3; D is unclear. This clonotype originated in a man aged 65 to 79 with acute or convalescent COVID-19. CDR3 region: CASTHSYFGDTIYF. The DNA for the CDR3 is TGTGCCAGCACTCATAGCTACTTCGGGGACACCATATATTTT.